This T cell receptor beta chain was documented in a study of T cell responses to AZD1222 COVID-19 vaccine. Study as a whole: The study pooled second doses at about 4 or about 12 weeks.

The length of the CDR3 is 14 residues. V lost 4 bases, J lost 6 bases, and 16 bases lay in between. Germline V lookup: CDR1 LGHDT, CDR2 YNNKEL (reference sequence). Findings and limits, study-wide: The span of vaccine-associated CD4 TCRs extended across spike, with dominance at 160-218 and 743-854. Just 6 or 7 people given AZD1222 tested seropositive at baseline. Clonal diversity may have been underestimated in mostly white British donors.

Concerning this clone itself: The antigen remains unidentified.

The table came from immunoSEQ multiplex PCR; TCRdb's copy has only in-frame clones and leaves some out. The table lists tens of thousands of clones, approximately 85% of them singletons, with about 13% in the top ten. This rearrangement joins TRBV3-1 (or the pseudogene TRBV3-2) to TRBJ2-7; D may match TRBD1 or TRBD2 (5 bases each). The clonotype originates from an adult in good health. Material: peripheral blood, obtained on day 0 of AZD1222 vaccination. The CDR3 here is CASSPLQWGSEQYF. CDR3 DNA: TGTGCCAGCAGCCCGCTTCAGTGGGGGTCCGAGCAGTACTTC.